The 17 T cell receptor beta chains reported below all come from one sample, sequenced in a study of T cell responses to AZD1222 COVID-19 vaccine. Profiling relied on immunoSEQ multiplex PCR, and the TCRdb table lists in-frame clones only, not all of them. This table has about 92,000 clones, roughly 90% appearing once. Sequenced here: peripheral blood, sampled on day 0 of AZD1222 vaccination. Receptors were obtained from an adult in good health.

Comments on this clone: Because the CDR3's place on the DNA is in doubt, the DNA is left out and the CDR3 is given as listed by TCRdb. The chain recombines TRBV28 with TRBJ1-1; the listed D gene, TRBD1, was not tested against the DNA. Germline V gives CDR1 MDHEN, CDR2 SYDVKM. The CDR3 length is 17 residues, termini included. The CDR3 protein is CASSILDSPGRYTEAFF.

This chain uses TRBV4-1 with TRBJ1-5, with TRBD1 matching 9 bases. V trimming: 1 base; J trimming: 4 bases; junction bases outside the gene matches: 5. The CDR3 sequence is 16 residues long. Germline V gene sequence: CDR1 MGHRA, CDR2 YSYEKL. The CDR3: CASSQVGQGTNQPQHF. CDR3 nucleotides: TGCGCCAGCAGCCAAGTGGGACAGGGAACAAATCAGCCCCAGCATTTT.

V is TRBV30 and J is TRBJ2-7, with 9 bases fitting TRBD2. Looked up from germline, CDR1 is GTSNPN and CDR2 is SVGIG (reference sequence). The CDR3 has 15 residues. The V gene end was trimmed by 2 bases and the J gene end by 4 bases; junction bases not matched to a gene: 9. The CDR3 sequence is CAWSIGTSKLYEQYF. The CDR3 nucleotides are TGTGCCTGGAGTATCGGGACTAGCAAGTTGTACGAGCAGTACTTC. Full variable domain (remainder filled in from reference TRBV30 and TRBJ2-7): SQTIHQWPATLVQPVGSPLSLECTVEGTSNPNLYWYRQAAGRGLQLLFYSVGIGQISSEVPQNLSASRPQDRQFILSSKKLLLSDSGFYLCAWSIGTSKLYEQYFGPGTRLTVT.

This rearrangement joins TRBV19 to TRBJ1-1; D not resolved. Trimming stripped 7 bases from V and 2 bases from J, with 14 bases between. The CDR3 has 14 amino acids. Germline values: CDR1 LNHDA, CDR2 SQIVND (reference sequence). CDR3 sequence reads: CASTSQVGNTEAFF. CDR3 nucleotides: TGTGCCAGTACTAGCCAAGTGGGAAACACTGAAGCTTTCTTT. The full variable domain, with the rest looked up from reference TRBV19 and TRBJ1-1, is DGGITQSPKYLFRKEGQNVTLSCEQNLNHDAMYWYRQDPGQGLRLIYYSQIVNDFQKGDIAEGYSVSREKKESFPLTVTSAQKNPTAFYLCASTSQVGNTEAFFGQGTRLTVV.

V and J are TRBV18 and TRBJ2-6, with 11 bases matching TRBD1. This CDR3 region has 18 residues. Trimming at V came to 0 bases and at J to 2 bases, leaving 3 bases not matched to a gene. Germline CDR1 is KGHSH and CDR2 is LQKENI. CDR3 nucleotide sequence: TGTGCCAGCTCACCACCGGGACAGGGGGTCCCTGGGGCCAACGTCCTGACTTTC. Protein product: CASSPPGQGVPGANVLTF.

This sequence joins TRBV19 and TRBJ2-2; tentative D call: TRBD1 (6 bases). The CDR3 spans 15 residues. CDR1 and CDR2 from the germline V gene are LNHDA and SQIVND (reference sequence). Trimming removed 6 bases at V and 1 base at J, with 12 bases between. The DNA of the CDR3 is TGTGCCAGTAGGCAGGGGAACTTGAACACCGGGGAGCTGTTTTTT. The encoded protein is CASRQGNLNTGELFF.

CDR3 DNA: TGTGCCAGCAGCTTAGGGGCAGGGAACTACAATGAGCAGTTCTTC. This encodes CASSLGAGNYNEQFF. This chain links TRBV7-8 with TRBJ2-1; D possibly corresponds to TRBD1 (5 bases). Germline CDR1 is SGHVS and CDR2 is FQNEAQ. This CDR3 comprises 15 residues. V was clipped by 1 base and J by 3 bases, with 10 bases between them.

This chain uses TRBV7-2 with TRBJ2-7; no clear D. Per germline, CDR1 SGHTA and CDR2 FQGNSA. The CDR3 spans 11 residues. The V and J ends lost 2 bases and 5 bases respectively, with 4 bases between them. CDR3 amino acids: CASSLIDEQYF. In DNA form, the CDR3 reads TGTGCCAGCAGCTTAATTGACGAGCAGTACTTC.

The chain recombines TRBV7-8 with TRBJ1-5, with D maybe TRBD1 (5 bases). The CDR3 consists of 16 residues. Germline assignment: CDR1 SGHVS and CDR2 FQNEAQ. V dropped 4 bases and J dropped 6 bases, with 19 bases sitting between them. In DNA, the CDR3 is TGTGCCAGCAGCTACCTCAGGGAAAGATTGGGTCAGCCCCAGCATTTT. It yields the protein CASSYLRERLGQPQHF.

The V call is TRBV3-1 (or the pseudogene TRBV3-2), the J call TRBJ2-1; no definite D call. From germline, CDR1 is LGHDT and CDR2 YNNKEL (reference sequence). This CDR3 is 15 amino acids long. Trimming took off 4 bases at V and 0 bases at J, with 10 bases between the two ends. CDR3 bases: TGTGCCAGCAGCCGTAGTACTACCTCCTACAATGAGCAGTTCTTC. This sequence encodes CASSRSTTSYNEQFF.

V gene TRBV9 combines with J gene TRBJ2-7; 7 bases are shared with TRBD2. The CDR3 contains 14 residues. Germline values: CDR1 SGDLS, CDR2 YYNGEE. Trimming removed 2 bases from V and 2 bases from J; junction bases left unmatched: 4. The CDR3 coding sequence is TGTGCCAGCAGCGTTAGCGGGCTAACCTACGAGCAGTACTTC. It encodes CASSVSGLTYEQYF.

This sequence joins TRBV7-6 and TRBJ1-1; D gene ambiguous. Germline-derived CDR1 and CDR2 are SGHVS and FNYEAQ. The CDR3 has 14 amino acids. The V and J ends lost 3 bases and 4 bases respectively, with 12 bases between them. CDR3 nucleotide sequence: TGTGCCAGCAGCTTGGGAGGAGAGAGCACTGAAGCTTTCTTT. Amino acids: CASSLGGESTEAFF.

This chain connects TRBV4-1 to TRBJ2-7; 12 bases match TRBD2. The CDR3 length is 14 residues. Germline values: CDR1 MGHRA, CDR2 YSYEKL. The V gene end was trimmed by 8 bases and the J gene end by 7 bases; junction bases not matched to a gene: 9. CDR3 sequence: CASGGTSGLREQYF. In DNA form, the CDR3 reads TGCGCCAGCGGAGGGACTAGCGGGTTAAGAGAGCAGTACTTC.

V and J are TRBV12-3 or TRBV12-4 and TRBJ2-2; no definite D call. This CDR3 is 12 amino acids long. Trimming removed 3 bases at V and 7 bases at J, with 6 bases between. For the CDR3, the DNA is TGTGCCAGCAGTTTGGATGGCGGGGAGCTGTTTTTT. As protein: CASSLDGGELFF.

The chain has TRBV30 and TRBJ2-1; 10 positions agree with TRBD1. This CDR3 region has 15 residues. The germline gives CDR1 GTSNPN, CDR2 SVGIG (reference sequence). J was trimmed by 5 bases and V by 3 bases; bases with no gene match: 7. The DNA of the CDR3 is TGTGCCTGGAGGAGGACAGGGGGGTCCCACAATGAGCAGTTCTTC. It specifies CAWRRTGGSHNEQFF. The whole variable domain, remainder taken from reference TRBV30 and TRBJ2-1, is SQTIHQWPATLVQPVGSPLSLECTVEGTSNPNLYWYRQAAGRGLQLLFYSVGIGQISSEVPQNLSASRPQDRQFILSSKKLLLSDSGFYLCAWRRTGGSHNEQFFGPGTRLTVL.

The chain joins TRBV6-5 to TRBJ2-7, with 8 bases aligning to TRBD1. The length of the CDR3 is 14 residues. Trimming cost V 10 bases and J 2 bases; bases outside gene matches: 10. Germline assignment: CDR1 MNHEY and CDR2 SVGAGI. CDR3 sequence (DNA): TGTGCCACCCGGGTGGGGACAGGCCCCTACGAGCAGTACTTC. It yields the protein CATRVGTGPYEQYF.

The chain combines TRBV5-1 with TRBJ2-3; D might be TRBD1 (6 bases). Trimming took 0 bases from V and 4 from J, leaving 15 bases between them. This CDR3 is built from 16 residues. CDR1 and CDR2 (germline): SGHRS, YFSETQ. The chain's CDR3 is CASSLGAGVSADTQYF. CDR3 coding DNA: TGCGCCAGCAGCTTGGGTGCAGGGGTATCTGCAGATACGCAGTATTTT.